This is a list of T cell receptor beta chains from one sample in a study of Graves' ophthalmopathy and Graves' hyperthyroidism. TCRdb analysed the multiplex PCR reads with MiXCR anew, one entry per CDR3 protein. Here the sample spans hundreds of thousands of distinct CDR3 sequences, about 21% being singletons. The sample consisted of peripheral blood. The receptors here all came from a woman under 30 with stable Graves' hyperthyroidism. Each CDR3 is given with its conserved first and last residue. Each record gives: J gene, clone size, V gene, D gene, CDR3 length, CDR3 DNA, CDR3 protein. The D gene is left open where the match is weak. Clone size is given for some rows only: seen once, a few or many times, or a class if the clone is expanded.

>TRBJ1-2|many|TRBV20-1|TRBD1|14
TGCAGTGCTAGTATATGGACAGGGGGTGTAGGCTACACCTTC
CSASIWTGGVGYTF
>TRBJ1-2|many|TRBV12-3/TRBV12-4|TRBD1|14
TGTGCCAGCACCCCGGCAGGGGGTGGCTATGGCTACACCTTC
CASTPAGGGYGYTF
>TRBJ1-2|NA|TRBV12-3/TRBV12-4|NA|13
TGTGCCAGCAGTTTAAGAACAAATTATGGCTACACCTTC
CASSLRTNYGYTF
>TRBJ1-2|NA|TRBV6-1|TRBD1|14
TGTGCCAGCAGTGGGCGGGACAGGGGCTATGGCTACACCTTC
CASSGRDRGYGYTF
>TRBJ1-1|NA|TRBV6-2/TRBV6-3|NA|14
TGTGCCAGCAGTTACGATAACAGGGTAACTGAAGCTTTCTTT
CASSYDNRVTEAFF
>TRBJ1-1|few|TRBV20-1|NA|16
TGCAGTGCTACCCGGGGGGGCCGGGGATCCAACACTGAAGCTTTCTTT
CSATRGGRGSNTEAFF
>TRBJ1-2|NA|TRBV6-1|TRBD1|15
TGTGCCAGCAGTCCTGCGAGACAGGGGGCGCGTAGCTACACCTTC
CASSPARQGARSYTF
>TRBJ1-6|NA|TRBV6-1|NA|14
TGTGCCAGCAGAACTCACAGGGCCGGTTCACCCCTCCACTTT
CASRTHRAGSPLHF
>TRBJ2-5|NA|TRBV3-1|TRBD2|16
TGTGCCAGCAGCCAAGATGGGACTAGCGGGAGTGAGACCCAGTACTTC
CASSQDGTSGSETQYF
>TRBJ1-2|NA|TRBV24-1|NA|17
TGTGCCACCAGTGATCCTTCTATGGTCCAGGGCAGTAGGGGCTACACCTTC
CATSDPSMVQGSRGYTF
>TRBJ2-2|many|TRBV5-1|TRBD2|15
TGCGCCAGCAGCGCATCATCGGGGGGGACCGGGGAGCTGTTTTTT
CASSASSGGTGELFF
>TRBJ2-5|many|TRBV15|NA|17
TGTGCCACCAGCAGAGATAGGTCCGACGGGGGAGACGAGACCCAGTACTTC
CATSRDRSDGGDETQYF
>TRBJ2-7|many|TRBV7-9|NA|12
TGTGCCAGCAGCTATGTGGGCGTCGAGCAGTACTTC
CASSYVGVEQYF
>TRBJ1-5|many|TRBV7-6|NA|15
TGTGCCAGCAGCTCTCTTGCAGGTTTCGCCCAGCCCCAGCATTTT
CASSSLAGFAQPQHF
>TRBJ1-2|many|TRBV5-4|NA|13
TGTGCCAGCAGCTTCGGCCCATCCTATGGCTACACCTTC
CASSFGPSYGYTF
>TRBJ2-5|many|TRBV5-1|TRBD2|16
TGCGCCAGCAGCTTTGGACTAGCGGGAATCCAAGAGACCCAGTACTTC
CASSFGLAGIQETQYF
>TRBJ1-2|NA|TRBV20-1|NA|15
TGCAGTGCTAGAGATTGGGGTGCGATAAACTATGGCTACACCTTC
CSARDWGAINYGYTF
>TRBJ1-6|NA|TRBV9|NA|12
TGTGCCAGTTCTGCCCTTAATTTACCCCTCCACTTT
CASSALNLPLHF
>TRBJ1-1|many|TRBV2|NA|13
TGTGCCAGCAGTGAAGGGAAGAACACTGAAGCTTTCTTT
CASSEGKNTEAFF
>TRBJ2-2|NA|TRBV6-5|TRBD2|15
TGTGCCAGCAGTTCGGGGGGAAGTAACACCGGGGAGCTGTTTTTT
CASSSGGSNTGELFF
>TRBJ1-5|NA|TRBV5-1|NA|14
TGCGCCAGCAGCCGGGACGGCAGCAATCAGCCCCAGCATTTT
CASSRDGSNQPQHF
>TRBJ1-6|many|TRBV12-3/TRBV12-4|NA|17
TGTGCCAGCAGTTTCGCCCTTAGGGGGTATTATAATTCACCCCTCCACTTT
CASSFALRGYYNSPLHF
>TRBJ2-2|many|TRBV25-1|NA|13
TGTGCCAGCAGTGAGTACAAGAGCGGGGAGCTGTTTTTT
CASSEYKSGELFF
>TRBJ2-7|NA|TRBV4-2|NA|15
TGTGCCAGCAGCCAAGGGGACGACACTACGTTAGGGCAGTACTTC
CASSQGDDTTLGQYF
>TRBJ1-1|NA|TRBV27|TRBD1|14
TGTGCCAGCAGTCCGGGACAGCGGGACACTGAAGCTTTCTTT
CASSPGQRDTEAFF
>TRBJ1-5|many|TRBV20-1|TRBD1|14
TGCAGTGCTAGGTCCGGGACAGGGGGTCAGCCCCAGCATTTT
CSARSGTGGQPQHF
>TRBJ1-1|many|TRBV4-1|TRBD1|17
TGCGCCAGCAGCCATGGCCGCGTGACAGGGAGGAACACTGAAGCTTTCTTT
CASSHGRVTGRNTEAFF
>TRBJ2-7|many|TRBV7-8|NA|11
TGTGCCAGCAGCACGCCGTACGAGCAGTACTTC
CASSTPYEQYF
>TRBJ1-5|many|TRBV7-9|NA|12
TGTGCCAGCAGCTTAGATCGGGGAGGCTGGCATTTT
CASSLDRGGWHF
>TRBJ2-5|many|TRBV28|NA|13
TGTGCCAGCAGCTGGACTTACGGGGAGACCCAGTACTTC
CASSWTYGETQYF
>TRBJ2-7|many|TRBV2|TRBD1|15
TGTGCCAGCAGCACAAGGGCAGGGGGAACCTACGAGCAGTACTTC
CASSTRAGGTYEQYF
>TRBJ1-1|NA|TRBV7-2|NA|14
TGTGCCAGCAGCTTAGAAGGGGGAGGCTATGAAGCTTTCTTT
CASSLEGGGYEAFF
>TRBJ2-3|NA|TRBV10-3|TRBD2|15
TGTGCCACCCGGTTCCAGGGAGGGAGCACAGATACGCAGTATTTT
CATRFQGGSTDTQYF
>TRBJ2-7|NA|TRBV28|NA|13
TGTGCCAGCAGTTTGGAACCCGTCGCCGAGCAGTACTTC
CASSLEPVAEQYF
>TRBJ2-5|NA|TRBV24-1|TRBD1|17
TGTGCCACCAGTGCAACCGGGACAGGGCCCCAACGGGAGACCCAGTACTTC
CATSATGTGPQRETQYF
>TRBJ2-7|NA|TRBV6-1|TRBD2|15
TGTGCCAGCAGGTCTAGCGGGGGGGCCCTAGGCGAGCAGTACTTC
CASRSSGGALGEQYF
>TRBJ2-7|NA|TRBV13|TRBD1|16
TGTGCCAGCAGTGGACCGGGACAGGGTAAAACCTACGAGCAGTACTTC
CASSGPGQGKTYEQYF
>TRBJ1-1|few|TRBV5-1|NA|15
TGCGCCAGCAGCTTGGAACCCAGTACGAACACTGAAGCTTTCTTT
CASSLEPSTNTEAFF
>TRBJ2-1|many|TRBV28|TRBD2|19
TGTGCCAGCAGACCCCTTTGGGACTACCTCCTGAGCTCCTACAATGAGCAGTTCTTC
CASRPLWDYLLSSYNEQFF
>TRBJ1-1|few|TRBV20-1|NA|15
TGCAGTGTCGGCCCGGCGCGGGGAGGAAGTGTTGAAGCTTTCTTT
CSVGPARGGSVEAFF
>TRBJ1-1|NA|TRBV6-1|TRBD1|14
TGTGCCAGCAGACCAGGGACAGGGCAAACTGAAGCTTTCTTT
CASRPGTGQTEAFF
>TRBJ1-1|many|TRBV5-1|NA|13
TGCGCCAGCAGCTTGGGAGCGGACACTGAAGCTTTCTTT
CASSLGADTEAFF
>TRBJ1-2|many|TRBV6-5|NA|15
TGTGCCAGCAGTTACAATATTAACGCAATGGAGGGCTACACCTTC
CASSYNINAMEGYTF
>TRBJ1-1|many|TRBV30|NA|14
TGTGCCTGGAGTGTACGGGTTTGGAACACTGAAGCTTTCTTT
CAWSVRVWNTEAFF
>TRBJ2-4|many|TRBV20-1|NA|13
TGCAGTGCCCCGCCCCCTATTAAAAACATTCAGTACTTC
CSAPPPIKNIQYF
>TRBJ2-2|many|TRBV20-1|NA|14
TGCAGTGCTAGTTACCGGACCAACACCGGGGAGCTGTTTTTT
CSASYRTNTGELFF
>TRBJ2-5|many|TRBV6-4|NA|13
TGTGCCAGCAGTTCGAGGACAGCAGAGACCCAGTACTTC
CASSSRTAETQYF
>TRBJ2-5|many|TRBV27|NA|14
TGTGCCGGCAGTCTGGGTAGCGCACAAGAGACCCAGTACTTC
CAGSLGSAQETQYF
>TRBJ2-7|many|TRBV10-2|NA|14
TGCGCCAGCAGTGAGTGGGTCAGCCCTGGCGAGCAGTACTTC
CASSEWVSPGEQYF